Listed here are 30 T cell receptor beta chains from one sample, sequenced in a study of cytomegalovirus exposure and HLA in healthy donors. Libraries were prepared by immunoSEQ multiplex PCR; TCRdb keeps only in-frame clonotypes and omits some of them. This sample yields 160,000 or so clones, of which around nine tenths are seen a single time; under 3.5% belongs to the top ten. The source material was PBMCs. The receptors here all came from a man aged 18 to 35 in good health and CMV-seropositive.

The rearrangement joins TRBV4-1 to TRBJ1-5; tentatively, D is TRBD1 (5 bases). Looked up from germline, CDR1 is MGHRA and CDR2 is YSYEKL. CDR3 size: 13 residues. V lost 1 base, J lost 7 bases, and 8 bases lay in between. The CDR3 loop is CASSQAGHQPQHF. The CDR3 nucleotides read TGCGCCAGCAGCCAAGCAGGGCACCAGCCCCAGCATTTT.

This sequence joins TRBV29-1 and TRBJ1-2; 7 positions match TRBD1. J was trimmed by 5 bases and V by 4 bases; bases with no gene match: 10. This CDR3 is 14 amino acids long. From germline, CDR1 is SQVTM and CDR2 ANQGSEA. The DNA of the CDR3 is TGCAGCGTTGCGGATAGCGGGACAGTTTATGGCTACACCTTC. Translation: CSVADSGTVYGYTF. Together with reference TRBV29-1 and TRBJ1-2, the CDR3 gives the full variable domain: SAVISQKPSRDICQRGTSLTIQCQVDSQVTMMFWYRQQPGQSLTLIATANQGSEATYESGFVIDKFPISRPNLTFSTLTVSNMSPEDSSIYLCSVADSGTVYGYTFGSGTRLTVV.

The chain combines TRBV19 with TRBJ2-5; a possible D gene is TRBD2 (7 bases). The V and J ends lost 5 bases and 4 bases respectively, with 11 bases between them. This CDR3 spans 13 amino acids. The germline gives CDR1 LNHDA, CDR2 SQIVND (reference sequence). CDR3 region: CASSYREGETQYF. The CDR3, as DNA: TGTGCCAGTAGTTACAGGGAGGGAGAGACCCAGTACTTC.

The chain combines TRBV10-3 with TRBJ1-6; 8 bases map to TRBD1. CDR3 length: 15 amino acids. V lost 3 bases to trimming and J lost 3 bases; unmatched junction nucleotides: 1. Germline-derived CDR1 and CDR2 are ENHRY and SYGVKD. The CDR3 loop reads CAISDGQGYNSPLHF. CDR3 nucleotides: TGTGCCATCAGTGACGGACAGGGCTATAATTCACCCCTCCACTTT.

This clone was seen once. The genes are TRBV4-2 and TRBJ2-2, with 7 positions matching TRBD2. The ends lost 7 bases at V and 1 base at J; junction bases unmatched: 6. The CDR3 loop spans 15 amino acids. CDR1 LGHNA and CDR2 YNFKEQ come from the germline V gene. CDR3 in DNA: TGTGCCAGCACCCCCTGGGGGGGGAACACCGGGGAGCTGTTTTTT. Translated: CASTPWGGNTGELFF.

V is TRBV10-2 and J is TRBJ2-1; D is undetermined. CDR3 length: 12 amino acids. The V and J ends lost 4 bases and 9 bases respectively, with 10 bases between them. Per germline, CDR1 WSHSY and CDR2 SAAADI. Here the CDR3 reads CASSAWWPEQFF. CDR3 nucleotide sequence: TGCGCCAGCAGTGCCTGGTGGCCTGAGCAGTTCTTC.

The chain links TRBV2 to TRBJ1-3, with D maybe TRBD1 (6 bases). V gave up 0 bases and J gave up 4 bases, with 10 bases separating them. The germline V gene has CDR1 SNHLY and CDR2 FYNNEI. CDR3 size: 15 residues. This CDR3 is CASSEASGVGNTIYF. DNA for the CDR3: TGTGCCAGCAGTGAAGCTTCAGGGGTGGGAAACACCATATATTTT.

The rearrangement links TRBV5-1 to TRBJ2-2; possibly TRBD1 for D (6 bases). This CDR3 comprises 16 residues. Germline CDR1 and CDR2: SGHRS and YFSETQ. Trimming cost V 8 bases and J 5 bases, with 22 bases left between them. CDR3 sequence (DNA): TGCGCCAGTTTACCATACAACAGGGAGAGTACCGGGGAGCTGTTTTTT. Its protein product is CASLPYNRESTGELFF.

This chain connects TRBV6-5 to TRBJ1-1; D call uncertain. Trimming pared 0 bases from V and 0 bases from J, leaving 8 bases between. Germline lookup yields CDR1 MNHEY and CDR2 SVGAGI. The CDR3 has 15 residues. In nucleotides, the CDR3 is TGTGCCAGCAGTTACTCCGGCAGGCTGAACACTGAAGCTTTCTTT. Amino acids: CASSYSGRLNTEAFF.

The V and J genes are TRBV28 and TRBJ2-1, with 13 bases that match TRBD2. This CDR3 is built from 17 residues. Germline V gene lookup returns CDR1 MDHEN and CDR2 SYDVKM. V dropped 5 bases and J dropped 4; count of bases not matched to a gene: 8. CDR3 nucleotide sequence: TGTGCCAGCAGTCCTCCCGGGACTAGCGGGGTATACAATGAGCAGTTCTTC. Protein product: CASSPPGTSGVYNEQFF.

This chain links TRBV6-5 with TRBJ1-5; TRBD1 aligns across 8 bases. J lost 2 bases, V lost 8 bases, and 5 bases had no gene match. This CDR3 region has 14 residues. Per the germline V gene, CDR1 is MNHEY and CDR2 is SVGAGI. Here the CDR3 reads CASRTTGGNQPQHF. In nucleotides, the CDR3 is TGTGCCAGCCGAACGACAGGGGGCAATCAGCCCCAGCATTTT.

DNA for the CDR3: TGCGCCAGCAGCCAAGCCTTGACAGTCGAGTACAATGAGCAGTTCTTC. Amino acid sequence: CASSQALTVEYNEQFF. This chain uses TRBV4-1 with TRBJ2-1, with a weak D call TRBD1 (5 bases). V lost 1 base and J 4 bases, leaving 14 bases between the germline ends. Germline CDR1 and CDR2: MGHRA and YSYEKL. This CDR3 has 16 residues.

The chain carries TRBV11-3 and TRBJ2-1, with 7 nucleotides matching TRBD1. Unmatched junction bases numbered 7, after V lost 5 bases and J lost 6 bases. This CDR3 contains 14 residues. Germline V gene data show CDR1 as SGHNT and CDR2 as YENEEA. The CDR3 coding sequence is TGTGCCAGCAGCCCAGGGGGTAGAGTCAATGAGCAGTTCTTC. It codes for CASSPGGRVNEQFF.

A single count supports this clone. This sequence joins TRBV11-3 and TRBJ2-4, with TRBD2 identical over 13 bases. The CDR3 has 20 residues. J gave up 2 bases and V 5 bases, and 15 bases lay outside the gene matches. Germline CDR1 SGHNT, CDR2 YENEEA. Here the CDR3 reads CASSPHGELAGGITKNIQYF. The DNA of the CDR3 is TGTGCCAGCAGCCCCCACGGTGAACTAGCGGGAGGGATAACCAAAAACATTCAGTACTTC.

This chain links TRBV27 with TRBJ2-7; no clear D gene. Germline V gene lookup returns CDR1 MNHEY and CDR2 SMNVEV (reference sequence). The CDR3 has 13 amino acids. V was shortened by 3 bases and J by 3 bases, with 9 bases between the two germline ends. CDR3 DNA: TGTGCCAGCAGTTTCCCGGGTCGCTACGAGCAGTACTTC. This encodes CASSFPGRYEQYF.

This rearrangement joins TRBV7-3 to TRBJ2-7; D unclear. The CDR3 has 13 residues. Between the trimmed V and J ends, which lost 3 bases and 3 bases, there was a span of 9 bases. Germline V gene data show CDR1 as SGHTA and CDR2 as FQGTGA. CDR3 DNA sequence: TGTGCCAGCAGCTTGGCCAGACACTACGAGCAGTACTTC. It yields the protein CASSLARHYEQYF.

The chain has TRBV13 and TRBJ2-1, with TRBD1 matching over 7 bases. Trimming cost V 5 bases and J 3 bases; bases outside gene matches: 4. Looked up from germline, CDR1 is PRHDT and CDR2 is FYEKMQ (reference sequence). This CDR3 contains 14 residues. The DNA of the CDR3 is TGTGCCAGCAGCGAAAGGACAGGCTACAATGAGCAGTTCTTC. Amino acid sequence: CASSERTGYNEQFF.

The CDR3 loop reads CASSVARASTEAFF. In DNA, the CDR3 is TGTGCCAGCAGCGTAGCGAGGGCTAGCACTGAAGCTTTCTTT. The chain is built from TRBV9 and TRBJ1-1; D not certain. The V end was cut by 0 bases, the J end by 4 bases, with 10 bases between. The CDR3 length is 14 residues. The germline V gene encodes CDR1 SGDLS and CDR2 YYNGEE.

The CDR3 spells CASGPPDRVGGYTF. CDR3 DNA: TGTGCTAGTGGTCCACCGGACAGGGTAGGCGGCTACACCTTC. This sequence joins TRBV12-5 and TRBJ1-2, with 8 bases lining up with TRBD1. V lost 5 bases, J lost 8 bases, and 10 bases stayed unmatched. This CDR3 comprises 14 residues. From germline, CDR1 is LGHNT and CDR2 FRNRAP.

The chain combines TRBV5-1 with TRBJ2-3; D not resolved. Germline CDR1 and CDR2: SGHRS and YFSETQ. V gave up 0 bases and J gave up 2 bases, with 7 bases separating them. The length of the CDR3 is 14 residues. The CDR3 here is CASSLGAYTDTQYF. CDR3 nucleotides: TGCGCCAGCAGCTTGGGGGCCTACACAGATACGCAGTATTTT. Using reference TRBV5-1 and TRBJ2-3 for the parts outside the CDR3, the full variable domain is KAGVTQTPRYLIKTRGQQVTLSCSPISGHRSVSWYQQTPGQGLQFLFEYFSETQRNKGNFPGRFSGRQFSNSRSEMNVSTLELGDSALYLCASSLGAYTDTQYFGPGTRLTVL.

The V call is TRBV20-1, the J call TRBJ2-7; D is possibly TRBD1 (5 bases). There are 11 residues in the CDR3. Trimming cost V 5 bases and J 2 bases, with 7 bases left between them. CDR1 is DFQATT and CDR2 is SNEGSKA in the germline V gene (reference sequence). In nucleotides, the CDR3 is TGCAGTGCTCCAGGGACCTACGAGCAGTACTTC. Encoded protein: CSAPGTYEQYF.

The rearrangement links TRBV5-8 to TRBJ2-1; 9 nucleotides line up with TRBD2. V trimming: 6 bases; J trimming: 7 bases; junction bases outside the gene matches: 11. This CDR3 comprises 15 residues. CDR1 and CDR2 from the germline V gene are SGHTS and YDEGEE. The CDR3 protein is CASIRRGGARNEQFF. The CDR3 nucleotides are TGTGCCAGCATTAGGCGCGGGGGGGCCCGTAATGAGCAGTTCTTC. Drawing the rest from reference TRBV5-8 and TRBJ2-1, the complete variable domain is EAGVTQSPTHLIKTRGQQATLRCSPISGHTSVYWYQQALGLGLQFLLWYDEGEERNRGNFPPRFSGRQFPNYSSELNVNALELEDSALYLCASIRRGGARNEQFFGPGTRLTVL.

The V call is TRBV5-1, the J call TRBJ2-3; TRBD1 aligns across 10 bases. Germline V lookup: CDR1 SGHRS, CDR2 YFSETQ. The CDR3 has 15 residues. The ends lost 4 bases at V and 2 bases at J; junction bases unmatched: 4. CDR3 sequence (DNA): TGCGCCAGCAGCGCGGGACAGGGGTACACAGATACGCAGTATTTT. It specifies CASSAGQGYTDTQYF.

The CDR3 reads CASSLAGSRSEKLFF. In DNA form, the CDR3 reads TGCGCCAGCAGCTTGGCCGGGAGCAGAAGTGAAAAACTGTTTTTT. The chain is built from TRBV5-1 and TRBJ1-4; unclear D gene. Germline values: CDR1 SGHRS, CDR2 YFSETQ. This CDR3 is 15 amino acids long. V was trimmed by 0 bases and J by 7 bases, leaving 13 bases between them.

The CDR3 DNA follows: TGCGCCAGTCGACAGGGGGCGACGGAAGAGACCCAGTACTTC. Its translation is CASRQGATEETQYF. The rearrangement uses TRBV5-1 and TRBJ2-5; 10 bases align to TRBD1. V shed 8 bases and J 3 bases; nucleotides not matched to a gene: 7. The CDR3 is 14 residues long. Germline assignment: CDR1 SGHRS and CDR2 YFSETQ.

This rearrangement joins TRBV28 to TRBJ1-1; D is undetermined. Germline loops: CDR1 MDHEN, CDR2 SYDVKM. V was pared by 10 bases and J by 6 bases, with 18 bases between. CDR3 length: 13 amino acids. CDR3 sequence reads: CAIEPWRAAEAFF. The CDR3 nucleotides read TGTGCCATCGAACCTTGGAGGGCGGCTGAAGCTTTCTTT.

By its share, this clone is medium-sized. In DNA form, the CDR3 reads TGTGCCAGCAGTAGGGAGACCGAACATGTTGAAGCTTTCTTT. Translation gives CASSRETEHVEAFF. The chain links TRBV6-1 to TRBJ1-1; no clear D. The V gene's germline CDR1 is MNHNS and CDR2 SASEGT. CDR3 length equals 14 residues. The ends were cut back, 5 bases at V and 7 bases at J, with 17 bases in the middle.

The rearrangement uses TRBV9 and TRBJ2-3, with 9 bases matching TRBD2. With 4 bases clipped from V and 0 bases from J, the junction kept 3 bases outside the gene matches. This CDR3 is 15 amino acids long. The germline V gene encodes CDR1 SGDLS and CDR2 YYNGEE. CDR3 in amino acids: CASSLSGGSTDTQYF. The DNA of the CDR3 is TGTGCCAGCAGCTTAAGCGGGGGGAGCACAGATACGCAGTATTTT.

The J gene is TRBJ2-7, the V gene TRBV9; 8 nucleotides align to TRBD1. Unmatched junction bases numbered 8, after V lost 4 bases and J lost 2 bases. Germline-derived CDR1 and CDR2 are SGDLS and YYNGEE. The CDR3 length is 15 residues. The chain's CDR3 is CASSSQGASAYEQYF. The CDR3 DNA is TGTGCCAGCAGCTCGCAGGGGGCCTCCGCCTACGAGCAGTACTTC.

This chain joins TRBV6-5 and TRBJ1-3; D uncertain. The CDR3 totals 14 residues. V shed 8 bases and J shed 0 bases, with 11 bases lying between them. The germline CDR1 and CDR2 sequences are MNHEY and SVGAGI. CDR3: CASGSRLSGNTIYF. The CDR3 DNA sequence: TGTGCCAGCGGGTCAAGACTCTCTGGAAACACCATATATTTT.